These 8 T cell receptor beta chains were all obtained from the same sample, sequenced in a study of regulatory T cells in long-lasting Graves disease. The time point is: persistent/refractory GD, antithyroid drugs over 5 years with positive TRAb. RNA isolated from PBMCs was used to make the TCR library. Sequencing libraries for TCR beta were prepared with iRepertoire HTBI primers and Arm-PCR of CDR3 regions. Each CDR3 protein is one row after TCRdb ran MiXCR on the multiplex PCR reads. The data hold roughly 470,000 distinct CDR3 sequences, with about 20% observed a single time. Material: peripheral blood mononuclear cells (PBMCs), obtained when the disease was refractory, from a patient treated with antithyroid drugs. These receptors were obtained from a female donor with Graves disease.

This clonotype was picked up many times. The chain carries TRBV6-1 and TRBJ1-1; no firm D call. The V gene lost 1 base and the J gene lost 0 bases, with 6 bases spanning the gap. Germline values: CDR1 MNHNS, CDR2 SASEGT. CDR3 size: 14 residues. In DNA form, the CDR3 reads TGTGCCAGCAGTGAAGGAACTGTGAACACTGAAGCTTTCTTT. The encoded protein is CASSEGTVNTEAFF.

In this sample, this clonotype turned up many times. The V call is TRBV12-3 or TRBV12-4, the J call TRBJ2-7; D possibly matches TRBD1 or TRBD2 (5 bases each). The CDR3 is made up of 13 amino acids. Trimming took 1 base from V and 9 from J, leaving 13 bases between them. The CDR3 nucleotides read TGTGCCAGCAGTTTAGTTGGGGACCAGCTGCAGTACTTC. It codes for CASSLVGDQLQYF.

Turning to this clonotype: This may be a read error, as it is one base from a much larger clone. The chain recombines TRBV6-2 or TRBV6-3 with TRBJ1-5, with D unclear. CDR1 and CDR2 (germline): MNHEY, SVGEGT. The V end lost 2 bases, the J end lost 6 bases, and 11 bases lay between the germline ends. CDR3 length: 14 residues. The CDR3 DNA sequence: TGTGCCAGCAGTTACCCTAACAAAATTCAGCCCCAGCATTTT. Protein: CASSYPNKIQPQHF.

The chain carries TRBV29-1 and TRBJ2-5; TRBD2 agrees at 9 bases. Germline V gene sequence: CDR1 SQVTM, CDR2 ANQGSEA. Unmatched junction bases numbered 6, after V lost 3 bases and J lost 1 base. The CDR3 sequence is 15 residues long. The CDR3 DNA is TGCAGCGTTGATTTTCTAGCGGGACGCCAAGAGACCCAGTACTTC. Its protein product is CSVDFLAGRQETQYF.

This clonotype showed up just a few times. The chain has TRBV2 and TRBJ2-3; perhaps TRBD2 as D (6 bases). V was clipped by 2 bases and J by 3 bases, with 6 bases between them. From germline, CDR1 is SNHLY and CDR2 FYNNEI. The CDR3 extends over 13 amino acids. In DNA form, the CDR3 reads TGTGCCAGCAGTGAACTAGCGACAGATACGCAGTATTTT. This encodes CASSELATDTQYF.

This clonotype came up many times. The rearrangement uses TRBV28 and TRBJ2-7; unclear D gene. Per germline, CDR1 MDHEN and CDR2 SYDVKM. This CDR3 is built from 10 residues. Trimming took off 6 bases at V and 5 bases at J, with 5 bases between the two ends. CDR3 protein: CASSTNEQYF. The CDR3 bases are TGTGCCAGCAGCACTAACGAGCAGTACTTC.

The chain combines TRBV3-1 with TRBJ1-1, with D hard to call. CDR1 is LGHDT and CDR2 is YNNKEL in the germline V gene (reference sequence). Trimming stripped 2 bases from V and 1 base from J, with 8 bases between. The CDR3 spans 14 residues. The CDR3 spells CASSQWSQNTEAFF. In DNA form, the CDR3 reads TGTGCCAGCAGCCAATGGAGCCAGAACACTGAAGCTTTCTTT.

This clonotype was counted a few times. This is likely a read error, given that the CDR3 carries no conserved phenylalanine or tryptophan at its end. The CDR3 region has the DNA TGTGCCAGCACAGACAGTCATCAGCCCCAGCATTCT. The encoded protein is CASTDSHQPQHS. The V call is TRBV6-1, the J call TRBJ1-5, with D maybe TRBD1 (5 bases). This CDR3 spans 12 amino acids. Trimming left V 7 bases short and J 5 bases short, with 9 bases between. The V gene's germline CDR1 is MNHNS and CDR2 SASEGT.